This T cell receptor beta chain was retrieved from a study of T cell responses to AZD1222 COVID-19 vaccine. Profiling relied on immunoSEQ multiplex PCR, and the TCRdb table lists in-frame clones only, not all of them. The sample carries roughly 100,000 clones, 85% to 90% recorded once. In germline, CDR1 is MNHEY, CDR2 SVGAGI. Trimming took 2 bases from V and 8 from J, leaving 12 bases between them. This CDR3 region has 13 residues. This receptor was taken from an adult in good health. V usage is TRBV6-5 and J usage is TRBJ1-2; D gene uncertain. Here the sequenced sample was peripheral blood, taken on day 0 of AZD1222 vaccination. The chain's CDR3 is CASSYLGVSGYTF. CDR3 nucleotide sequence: TGTGCCAGCAGTTACCTTGGGGTGAGCGGCTACACCTTC.